This T cell receptor beta chain originates from a study of T-cell memory formation after mild COVID-19. TCRdb processed the 5' RACE reads anew with MiXCR; each CDR3 protein has one entry. The sample contains under 600,000 distinct CDR3 sequences, roughly 21% of which appear only once. The CDR3 totals 15 residues. Trimming took 7 bases from V and 6 from J; bases not matched to a gene: 14. Sequences were obtained from PBMCs or a T cell subset sorted from them (not recorded which). This sequence originates from an adult woman who had mild COVID-19 (a few samples of this study predate the infection). Cell type and time point are not known. The chain has TRBV12-3 or TRBV12-4 and TRBJ1-1, with 7 bases identical to TRBD1. DNA of the CDR3: TGTGCCAGCACCGGGGACAGCCCCCGAGGGTCTGAAGCTTTCTTT. As protein: CASTGDSPRGSEAFF.